The table lists the clone carrying this TCR beta chain with a count of one. Other DNA sequences in the same sample also yield this CDR3. The sample is drawn from a study of control samples from healthy donors and cancer patients. The assay was immunoSEQ multiplex PCR, and TCRdb's table has in-frame clones only and misses some. The sample holds approximately 89,000 clones; under 90% are singletons and the top ten take approximately 2.1%. There are 16 residues in the CDR3. Germline CDR1 reads WNHNN; CDR2 reads SYGVQD (reference sequence). The ends lost 7 bases at V and 3 bases at J; junction bases unmatched: 11.

The receptor was derived from a woman aged 40 to 50 in good health. The sample taken for sequencing was blood. This rearrangement joins TRBV10-1 to TRBJ2-1; 8 bases are a match to TRBD2. The CDR3 spells CASTTGRGGIYNEQFF. The DNA for the CDR3 is TGCGCCAGCACTACAGGACGGGGGGGGATCTACAATGAGCAGTTCTTC.